Described below is a single T cell receptor beta chain sequence and its context. This sample was taken from a study of identifying expanded T cells in peripheral blood. Assay: immunoSEQ multiplex PCR; the TCRdb copy retains only in-frame clones and omits some. The top ten hold 3.5% to 5% of the sample, which has about 91,000 clones, roughly 90% seen once. Losses at the gene ends were 1 base for V and 8 bases for J; bases not matched to a gene: 4. The germline V gene encodes CDR1 SGHTA and CDR2 FQGTGA. This CDR3 is 15 amino acids long. The sequence was collected from a person aged 18 to 75 in good health. This chain uses TRBV7-3 with TRBJ2-1; 11 nucleotides line up with TRBD2. Sequenced sample: blood. CDR3 sequence (DNA): TGTGCCAGCAGCTTAAGTAGCGGGAGGGCCTATGAGCAGTTCTTC. Translating it yields CASSLSSGRAYEQFF.